This T cell receptor (beta chain) was sequenced during a study of blood T cell repertoires in COVID-19. Study background: The study drew acute and convalescent COVID-19 samples from the United States, Italy and Spain. Nucleic acid was either cDNA or gDNA, and it came from T cells, B-cell-depleted T cells, or PBMCs.

Only in-frame clones appear in the TCRdb table, and some are missing; sequencing was by immunoSEQ multiplex PCR. Among over 200,000 clones listed, 81% were seen once. Germline V CDR1 and CDR2: KGHSH, LQKENI. There are 13 residues in the CDR3. Trimming stripped 4 bases from V and 8 bases from J, with 11 bases between. Which cohort a participant joined came from the clinical history participants gave. Cohort 3 donors were reported recovered after two negative PCRs, clearance, or symptom resolution. This chain uses TRBV18 with TRBJ1-4, with no clear D. This clonotype was obtained from a man aged 40-49 years who had recovered from COVID-19. The material sequenced was PBMCs or T cells enriched from blood (not recorded which). The CDR3 sequence: CASSREFFEKLFF. Written as DNA, the CDR3 is TGTGCCAGCTCACGGGAGTTCTTCGAAAAACTGTTTTTT. Combining the CDR3 with reference TRBV18 and TRBJ1-4 gives the whole variable domain NAGVMQNPRHLVRRRGQEARLRCSPMKGHSHVYWYRQLPEEGLKFMVYLQKENIIDESGMPKERFSAEFPKEGPSILRIQQVVRGDSAAYFCASSREFFEKLFFGSGTQLSVL.